The 5 T cell receptor beta chains below come from one sample, sequenced in a study of T cell responses to AZD1222 COVID-19 vaccine. Libraries were prepared by immunoSEQ multiplex PCR; TCRdb keeps only in-frame clonotypes and omits some of them. Among about 170,000 clones listed, over 90% were seen once. The source material was peripheral blood, sampled on day 0 of AZD1222 vaccination. Receptors originate from an adult in good health.

The gene calls are TRBV12-3 or TRBV12-4 and TRBJ2-1; D remains unclear. The CDR3 is made up of 13 amino acids. The V and J ends lost 2 bases and 12 bases respectively, with 14 bases between them. In DNA form, the CDR3 reads TGTGCCAGCAGTTTACCCGCCGACGGTGTGCAGTTCTTC. It encodes CASSLPADGVQFF.

The gene calls are TRBV5-1 and TRBJ1-1, with a weak D call TRBD1 (6 bases). Trimming cost V 7 bases and J 1 base, with 14 bases left between them. The CDR3 is made up of 14 amino acids. Germline V CDR1 and CDR2: SGHRS, YFSETQ. The CDR3 DNA sequence: TGCGCCAGCCGGAAGGACAGCACGAACACTGAAGCTTTCTTT. Residues: CASRKDSTNTEAFF.

The V gene is TRBV19, the J gene TRBJ1-2; 12 bases line up with TRBD1. Germline lookup yields CDR1 LNHDA and CDR2 SQIVND (reference sequence). This CDR3 region has 15 residues. V gave up 5 bases and J gave up 8 bases; unmatched junction bases: 9. In DNA form, the CDR3 reads TGTGCCAGTAGTCCAGGGACAGGGGGCGCGGAAGGCTACACCTTC. It codes for CASSPGTGGAEGYTF. The full variable domain, with the rest looked up from reference TRBV19 and TRBJ1-2, is DGGITQSPKYLFRKEGQNVTLSCEQNLNHDAMYWYRQDPGQGLRLIYYSQIVNDFQKGDIAEGYSVSREKKESFPLTVTSAQKNPTAFYLCASSPGTGGAEGYTFGSGTRLTVV.

The chain combines TRBV4-2 with TRBJ2-3, with TRBD2 matching over 9 bases. In germline, CDR1 is LGHNA, CDR2 YNFKEQ. V lost 0 bases, J lost 6 bases, and 13 bases stayed unmatched. This CDR3 has 18 residues. Here the CDR3 DNA reads TGTGCCAGCAGCCAAGATCGTAGCGGGAGAATGTTTCTGGATACGCAGTATTTT. It translates to CASSQDRSGRMFLDTQYF.

V usage is TRBV29-1 and J usage is TRBJ2-2; TRBD2 matches 8 bases. Germline CDR1 and CDR2: SQVTM and ANQGSEA. This CDR3 contains 15 residues. V was pared by 7 bases and J by 1 base, with 8 bases of the junction left unmatched. The CDR3 spells CSALRAGVNTGELFF. The CDR3 nucleotides read TGCAGCGCTCTCAGAGCGGGAGTGAACACCGGGGAGCTGTTTTTT.